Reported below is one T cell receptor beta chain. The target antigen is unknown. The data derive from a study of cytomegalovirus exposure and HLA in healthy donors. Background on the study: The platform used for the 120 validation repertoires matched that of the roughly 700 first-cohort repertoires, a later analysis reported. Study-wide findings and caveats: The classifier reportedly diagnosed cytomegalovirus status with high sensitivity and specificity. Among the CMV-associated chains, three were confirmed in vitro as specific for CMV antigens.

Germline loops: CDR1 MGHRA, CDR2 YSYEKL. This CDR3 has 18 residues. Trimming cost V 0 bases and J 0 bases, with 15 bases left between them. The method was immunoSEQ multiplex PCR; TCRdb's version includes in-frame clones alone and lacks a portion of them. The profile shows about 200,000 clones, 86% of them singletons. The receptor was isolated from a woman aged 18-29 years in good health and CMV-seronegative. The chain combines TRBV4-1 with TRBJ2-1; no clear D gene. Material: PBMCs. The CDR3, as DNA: TGCGCCAGCAGCCAAGAGAGGAATCGGCGAAGCTCCTACAATGAGCAGTTCTTC. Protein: CASSQERNRRSSYNEQFF.